This T cell receptor (beta chain) was recovered during a study of CD8 T cells in ankylosing spondylitis. The study, taken as a whole, reports: A motif in TCR beta, a set of roughly eight highly homologous variants, appeared characteristic of ankylosing spondylitis blood.

In this sample, this clonotype turned up a few times. The antigen is not known. The CDR3 length is 15 residues. Between the trimmed V and J ends, which lost 5 bases and 0 bases, there was a span of 11 bases. Germline CDR1 MGHRA, CDR2 YSYEKL. In making TCR beta libraries, quantitative 5'-RACE with molecular barcodes was used. A single record per CDR3 protein comes from TCRdb applying MiXCR to the 5' RACE reads. The data show approximately 260,000 distinct CDR3 sequences, 15% to 20% seen once. The TCR originated in a male donor with ankylosing spondylitis or in good health (not recorded which). The gene calls are TRBV4-1 and TRBJ2-1, with D possibly matching TRBD1 (6 bases). The source material was blood, either unsorted or a sorted T cell fraction (not recorded which). The chain's CDR3 is CASSSGTTSYNEQFF. The CDR3 DNA follows: TGCGCCAGCAGCTCTGGGACAACCTCCTACAATGAGCAGTTCTTC.